This T cell receptor beta chain originates from a study of beta chain features in type 1 diabetes. Stem cell-like memory, regulatory, central memory and naive CD4+ cells were sorted via CD45RO/CCR7/CD25/CD127/CD95/CD27. Study observations and caveats: A pattern of fewer insertions and more deletions at VDJ junctions was seen in type 1 diabetes patients.

Germline V gene sequence: CDR1 SGHNT, CDR2 YENEEA. The CDR3 has 13 amino acids. Trimming took 5 bases from V and 1 from J, leaving 8 bases between them. cDNA synthesis used the whole RNA isolate, giving expressed TCRB sequences. The study sequenced naive, central memory and regulatory T cell samples to an average of about 3.8 million reads. Produced via immunoSEQ multiplex PCR; TCRdb's table is partial and in-frame only. This sample has hundreds of thousands of clones, with over 8.5% found just once. On this clone: The antigen is not known.

The chain carries TRBV11-3 and TRBJ1-1; D is perhaps TRBD1 (5 bases). Sequenced input: naive CD4+ T cells from blood. The receptor was derived from a woman aged 18-29 years in good health. The CDR3 DNA follows: TGTGCCAGCAGCCCAAGGGGGAACACTGAAGCTTTCTTT. Protein: CASSPRGNTEAFF.